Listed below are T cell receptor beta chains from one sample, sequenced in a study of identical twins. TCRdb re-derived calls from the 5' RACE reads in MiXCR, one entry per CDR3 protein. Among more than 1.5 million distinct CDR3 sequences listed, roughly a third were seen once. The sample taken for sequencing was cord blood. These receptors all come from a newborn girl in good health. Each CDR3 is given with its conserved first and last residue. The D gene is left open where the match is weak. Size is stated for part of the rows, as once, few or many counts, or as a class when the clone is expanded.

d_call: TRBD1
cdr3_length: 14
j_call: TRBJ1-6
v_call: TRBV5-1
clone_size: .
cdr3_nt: TGCGCCAGCAGCCCACAGGGGAATAATTCACCCCCCCACTTT
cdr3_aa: CASSPQGNNSPPHF

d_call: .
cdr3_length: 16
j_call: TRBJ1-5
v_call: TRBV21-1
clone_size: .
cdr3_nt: TGTGCCAGCAGTAAAAATCCGGGAGGGGGCGACCAGCCCCAGCATTTT
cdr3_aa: CASSKNPGGGDQPQHF

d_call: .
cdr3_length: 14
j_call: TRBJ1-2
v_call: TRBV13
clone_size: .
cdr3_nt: TGTGCCAGCAGCCCGACAGCAGAGGGGTATGGCTACACCTTC
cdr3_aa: CASSPTAEGYGYTF

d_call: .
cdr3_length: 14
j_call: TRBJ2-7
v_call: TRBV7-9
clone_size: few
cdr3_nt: TGTGCCAGCAGCGGAGAGAGGACCGTCCTTCGGGAGTACTTC
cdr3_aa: CASSGERTVLREYF

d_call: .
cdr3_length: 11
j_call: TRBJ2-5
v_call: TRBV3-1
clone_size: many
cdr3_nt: TGTGCCAGCAGCCAAGACGTCACCCAGTACTTC
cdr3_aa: CASSQDVTQYF

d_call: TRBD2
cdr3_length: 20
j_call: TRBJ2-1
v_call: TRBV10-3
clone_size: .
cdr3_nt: TGTGCCATCAGTGGGGCGTCGGGACTAGCGGGCATCCACTCCTACAATGAGCAGTTCTTC
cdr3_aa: CAISGASGLAGIHSYNEQFF

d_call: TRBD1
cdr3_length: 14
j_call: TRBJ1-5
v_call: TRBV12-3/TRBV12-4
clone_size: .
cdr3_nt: TGTGCCAGCAGTTTAGGGGGACAGGTTCAGCCCCAGCATTTT
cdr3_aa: CASSLGGQVQPQHF

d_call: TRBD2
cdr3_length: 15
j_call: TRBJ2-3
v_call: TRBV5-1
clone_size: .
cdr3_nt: TGCGCCAGCAGCTCCATAGCGGGGGATTCAGATATGCAGTATTTT
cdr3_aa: CASSSIAGDSDMQYF

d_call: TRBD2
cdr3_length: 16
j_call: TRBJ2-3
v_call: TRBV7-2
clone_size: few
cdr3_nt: TGTGCCAGCAGCTTAGTGAGCGGGGGGGACACAGATACGCAGTATTTT
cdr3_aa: CASSLVSGGDTDTQYF

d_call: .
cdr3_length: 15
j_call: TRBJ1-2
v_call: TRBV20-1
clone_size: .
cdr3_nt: TGCAGTGCTAGAGTTCGCCGAGACGGAAACTATGGCTACACCTTC
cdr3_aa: CSARVRRDGNYGYTF

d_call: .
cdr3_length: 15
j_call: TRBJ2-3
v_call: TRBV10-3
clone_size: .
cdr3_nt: TGTGCCATCAGGGGATCGGTTCTAGGTACAGATACGCAGTATTTT
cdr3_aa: CAIRGSVLGTDTQYF

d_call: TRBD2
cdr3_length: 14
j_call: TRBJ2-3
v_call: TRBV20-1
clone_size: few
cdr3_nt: TGCAGTGCTAAAGGACTAGCGGGGGCAGATACGCAGTATTTT
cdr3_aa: CSAKGLAGADTQYF

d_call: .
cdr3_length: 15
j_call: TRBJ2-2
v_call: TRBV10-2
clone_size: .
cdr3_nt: TGCGCCAGCAGTGTCTCACCGATAAACACCGGGGAGCTGTTTTTT
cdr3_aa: CASSVSPINTGELFF

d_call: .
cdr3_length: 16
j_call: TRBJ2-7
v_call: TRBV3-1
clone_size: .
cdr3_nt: TGTGCCAGCAGCCAAGACCCCTTGACAGCCTCCTACGAGCAGTACTTC
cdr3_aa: CASSQDPLTASYEQYF

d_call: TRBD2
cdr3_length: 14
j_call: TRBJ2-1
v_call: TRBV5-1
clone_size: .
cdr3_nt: TGCGCCAGCAGCCTGACTAGCGCGAAATCTGAGCAGTTCTTC
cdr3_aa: CASSLTSAKSEQFF

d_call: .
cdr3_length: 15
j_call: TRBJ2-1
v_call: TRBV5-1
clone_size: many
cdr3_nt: TGTGCCAGCAGCTTAGCGTCTAGGGGCTACAATGAGCAGTTCTTC
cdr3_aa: CASSLASRGYNEQFF

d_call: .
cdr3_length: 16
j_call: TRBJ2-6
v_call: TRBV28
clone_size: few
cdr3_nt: TGTGCCAGCAGTTTATGGAGAGTCTCTGGGGCCAACGTCCTGACTTTC
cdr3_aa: CASSLWRVSGANVLTF

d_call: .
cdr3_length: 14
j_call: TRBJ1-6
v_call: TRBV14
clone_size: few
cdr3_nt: TGTGCCAGCAGCTCTCGATTTTATAATTCACCCCTCCACTTT
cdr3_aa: CASSSRFYNSPLHF

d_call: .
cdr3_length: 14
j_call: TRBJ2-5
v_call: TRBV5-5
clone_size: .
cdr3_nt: TGTGCCGGCAGCTTATGGACTGTCCAAGAGACCCAGTACTTC
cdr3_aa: CAGSLWTVQETQYF

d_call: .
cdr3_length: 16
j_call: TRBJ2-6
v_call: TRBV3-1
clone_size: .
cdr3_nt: TGTGCCAGCAGCCAAGTCTCGGGGACTGGGGCCAACGTCCTGACTTTC
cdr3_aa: CASSQVSGTGANVLTF

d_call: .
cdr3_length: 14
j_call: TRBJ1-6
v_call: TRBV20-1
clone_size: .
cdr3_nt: TGCAGCCCCGCCGACAGCTCCTATAATTCACCCCTCCACTTT
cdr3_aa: CSPADSSYNSPLHF

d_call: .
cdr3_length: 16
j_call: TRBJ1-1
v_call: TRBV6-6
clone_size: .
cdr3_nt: TGTGCCAGCAGTTACTTGGGACGGGGGGGTCGGACTGAAGCTTTCTTT
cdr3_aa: CASSYLGRGGRTEAFF

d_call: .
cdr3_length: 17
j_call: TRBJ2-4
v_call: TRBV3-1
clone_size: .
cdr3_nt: TGTGCCAGCAGCCCCATCGGGGGAGGCGTAGCCAAAAACATTCAGTACTTC
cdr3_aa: CASSPIGGGVAKNIQYF

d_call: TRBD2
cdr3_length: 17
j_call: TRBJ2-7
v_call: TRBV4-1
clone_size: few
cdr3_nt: TGCGCCAGCAGCCAAGTACAAGGGACTAGCCGTTCCTACGAGCAGTACTTC
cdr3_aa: CASSQVQGTSRSYEQYF

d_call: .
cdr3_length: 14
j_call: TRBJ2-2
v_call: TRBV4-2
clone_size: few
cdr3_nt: TGTGCCAGCAGCCAAGATACAGGGTCCGGGGAGCTGTTTTTT
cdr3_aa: CASSQDTGSGELFF

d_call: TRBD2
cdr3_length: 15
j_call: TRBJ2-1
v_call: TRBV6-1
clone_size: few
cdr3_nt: TGTGCCAGCAGTGTGTGGACTAGCGGGACCACTGAGCAGTTCTTC
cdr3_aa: CASSVWTSGTTEQFF

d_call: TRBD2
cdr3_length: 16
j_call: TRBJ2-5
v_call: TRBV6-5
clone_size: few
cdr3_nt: TGTGCCAGCAGTTACGTCCTAGCGGGAGGGCCAAGGGAGCAGTACTTC
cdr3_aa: CASSYVLAGGPREQYF

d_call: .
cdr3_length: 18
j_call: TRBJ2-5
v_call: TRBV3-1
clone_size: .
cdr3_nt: TGTGCCAGCAGCCAAGAAGGTTGGAGTAGGCTGGGTCAAGAGACCCAGTACTTC
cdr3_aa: CASSQEGWSRLGQETQYF

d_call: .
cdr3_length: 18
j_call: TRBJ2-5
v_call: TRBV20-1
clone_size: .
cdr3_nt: TGCAGTGCTAGAGATTTTAGGAGTCAGGGGGGGCGGCAAGAGACCCAGTACTTC
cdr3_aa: CSARDFRSQGGRQETQYF

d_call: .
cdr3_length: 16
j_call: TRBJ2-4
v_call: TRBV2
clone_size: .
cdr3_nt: TGTGCCAGCAGTGAAGGGGTGTTTTGGGCCAAAAACATTCAGTACTTC
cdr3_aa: CASSEGVFWAKNIQYF

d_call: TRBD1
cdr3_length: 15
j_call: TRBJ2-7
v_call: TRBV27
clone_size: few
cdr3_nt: TGTGCCAGCAGTTTTGGAGGACAGGCCTCCTACGAGCAGTACTTC
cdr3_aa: CASSFGGQASYEQYF

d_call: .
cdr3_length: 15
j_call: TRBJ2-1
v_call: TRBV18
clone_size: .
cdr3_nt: TGTGCCAGCTCAACAAAAGGGAAGGGCCTCAATGAGCAGTTCTTC
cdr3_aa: CASSTKGKGLNEQFF

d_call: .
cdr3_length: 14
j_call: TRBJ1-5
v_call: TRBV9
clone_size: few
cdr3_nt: TGTGCCAGCAGCGTAGAAACCCCTGATCAGCCCCAGCATTTT
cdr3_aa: CASSVETPDQPQHF

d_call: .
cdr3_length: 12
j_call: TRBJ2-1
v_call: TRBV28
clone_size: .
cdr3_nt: TGTGCCAGCAGTTCCCTCAGCTTGGGGCAGTTCTTC
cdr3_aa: CASSSLSLGQFF

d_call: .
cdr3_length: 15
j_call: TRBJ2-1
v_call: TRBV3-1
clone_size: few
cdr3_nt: TGTGCCAGCAGCCAAGAATTTGAGTCCTACAATGAGCAGTTCTTC
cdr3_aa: CASSQEFESYNEQFF

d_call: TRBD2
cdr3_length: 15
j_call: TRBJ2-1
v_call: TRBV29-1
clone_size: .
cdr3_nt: TGCAGCGTTGACGGACTAGCGGGAGTCAGCAATGAGCAGTTCTTC
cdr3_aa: CSVDGLAGVSNEQFF

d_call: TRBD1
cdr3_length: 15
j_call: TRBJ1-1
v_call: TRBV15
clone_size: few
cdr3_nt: TGTGCCACCAGCATCGACAGGGGGCGCGGGACTGAAGCTTTCTTT
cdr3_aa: CATSIDRGRGTEAFF

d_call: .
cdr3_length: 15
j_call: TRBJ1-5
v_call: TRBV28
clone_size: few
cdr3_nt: TGTGCCAGCAGTTTACGGAACAGGGATAATCAGCCCCAGCATTTT
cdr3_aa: CASSLRNRDNQPQHF

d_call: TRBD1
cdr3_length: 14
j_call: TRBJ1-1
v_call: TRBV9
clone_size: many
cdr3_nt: TGTGCCAGCAGCGCCACAGGGGGTGATACTGAAGCTTTCTTT
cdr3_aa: CASSATGGDTEAFF